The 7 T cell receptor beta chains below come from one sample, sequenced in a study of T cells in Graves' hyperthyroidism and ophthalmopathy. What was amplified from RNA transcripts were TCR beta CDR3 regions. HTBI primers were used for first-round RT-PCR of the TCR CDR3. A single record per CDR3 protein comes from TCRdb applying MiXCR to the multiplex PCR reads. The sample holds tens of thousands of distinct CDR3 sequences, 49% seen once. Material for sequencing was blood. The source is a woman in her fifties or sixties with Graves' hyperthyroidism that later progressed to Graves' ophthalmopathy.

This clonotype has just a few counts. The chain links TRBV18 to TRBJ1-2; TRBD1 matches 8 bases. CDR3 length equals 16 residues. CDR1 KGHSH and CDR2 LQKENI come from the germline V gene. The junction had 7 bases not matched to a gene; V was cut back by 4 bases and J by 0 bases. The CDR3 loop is CASSRDRSHSNYGYTF. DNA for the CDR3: TGTGCCAGCTCACGGGACAGGAGTCATTCTAACTATGGCTACACCTTC.

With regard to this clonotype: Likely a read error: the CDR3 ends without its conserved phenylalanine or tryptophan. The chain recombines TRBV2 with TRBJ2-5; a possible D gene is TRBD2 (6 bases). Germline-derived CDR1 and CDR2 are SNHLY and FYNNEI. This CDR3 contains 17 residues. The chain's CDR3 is CASRAVLGLGNQETQYL. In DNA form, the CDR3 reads TGTGCCAGCCGGGCCGTTCTGGGACTGGGTAACCAAGAGACGCAGTACTTG.

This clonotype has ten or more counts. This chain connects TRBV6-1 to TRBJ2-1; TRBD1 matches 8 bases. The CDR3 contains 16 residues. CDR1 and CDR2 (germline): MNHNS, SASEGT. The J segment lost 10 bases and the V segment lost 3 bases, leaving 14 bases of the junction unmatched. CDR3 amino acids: CASSDLSGTGQVEQFF. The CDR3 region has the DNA TGTGCCAGCAGTGACCTATCCGGGACAGGTCAGGTGGAGCAGTTCTTC.

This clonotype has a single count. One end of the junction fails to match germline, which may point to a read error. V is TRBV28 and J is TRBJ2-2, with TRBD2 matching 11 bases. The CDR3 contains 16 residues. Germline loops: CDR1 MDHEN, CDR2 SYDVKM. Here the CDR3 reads CASIQLAGAVTGELLF. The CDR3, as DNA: TGTGCCAGCATCCAACTAGCGGGAGCGGTCACCGGGGAGCTGCTTTTT.

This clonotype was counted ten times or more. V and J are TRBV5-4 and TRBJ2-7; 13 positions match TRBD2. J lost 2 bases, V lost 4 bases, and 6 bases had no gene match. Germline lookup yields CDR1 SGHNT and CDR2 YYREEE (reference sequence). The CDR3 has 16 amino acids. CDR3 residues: CASSPGGTSGTYEQYF. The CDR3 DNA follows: TGTGCCAGCAGCCCAGGAGGGACTAGCGGGACCTACGAGCAGTACTTC.

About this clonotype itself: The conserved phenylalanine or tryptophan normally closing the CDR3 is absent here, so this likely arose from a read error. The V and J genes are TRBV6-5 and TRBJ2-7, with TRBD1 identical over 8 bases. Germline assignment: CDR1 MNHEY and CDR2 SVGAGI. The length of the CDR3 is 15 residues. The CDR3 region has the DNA TGTGCCAGCAGTCCAGACAGGGGCCGCTCCTACCAGCAGTACTGC. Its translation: CASSPDRGRSYQQYC.

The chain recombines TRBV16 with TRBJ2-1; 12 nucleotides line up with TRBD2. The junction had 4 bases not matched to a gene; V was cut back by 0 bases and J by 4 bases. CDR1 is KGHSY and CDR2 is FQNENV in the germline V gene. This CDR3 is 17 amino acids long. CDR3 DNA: TGTGCCAGCAGCCAATCTAGGACTAGCGGGATATACAATGAGCAGTTCTTC. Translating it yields CASSQSRTSGIYNEQFF.